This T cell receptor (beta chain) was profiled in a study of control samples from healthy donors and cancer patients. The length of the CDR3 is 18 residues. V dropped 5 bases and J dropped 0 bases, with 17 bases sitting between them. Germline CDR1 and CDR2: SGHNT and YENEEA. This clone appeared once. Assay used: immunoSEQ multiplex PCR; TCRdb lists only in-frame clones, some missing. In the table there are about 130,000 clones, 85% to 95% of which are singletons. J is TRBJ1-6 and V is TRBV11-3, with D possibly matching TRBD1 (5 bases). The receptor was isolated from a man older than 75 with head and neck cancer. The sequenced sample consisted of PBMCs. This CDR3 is CASSLGPFPSSYNSPLHF. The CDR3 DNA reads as TGTGCCAGCAGCCTGGGACCTTTCCCAAGCTCCTATAATTCACCCCTCCACTTT.